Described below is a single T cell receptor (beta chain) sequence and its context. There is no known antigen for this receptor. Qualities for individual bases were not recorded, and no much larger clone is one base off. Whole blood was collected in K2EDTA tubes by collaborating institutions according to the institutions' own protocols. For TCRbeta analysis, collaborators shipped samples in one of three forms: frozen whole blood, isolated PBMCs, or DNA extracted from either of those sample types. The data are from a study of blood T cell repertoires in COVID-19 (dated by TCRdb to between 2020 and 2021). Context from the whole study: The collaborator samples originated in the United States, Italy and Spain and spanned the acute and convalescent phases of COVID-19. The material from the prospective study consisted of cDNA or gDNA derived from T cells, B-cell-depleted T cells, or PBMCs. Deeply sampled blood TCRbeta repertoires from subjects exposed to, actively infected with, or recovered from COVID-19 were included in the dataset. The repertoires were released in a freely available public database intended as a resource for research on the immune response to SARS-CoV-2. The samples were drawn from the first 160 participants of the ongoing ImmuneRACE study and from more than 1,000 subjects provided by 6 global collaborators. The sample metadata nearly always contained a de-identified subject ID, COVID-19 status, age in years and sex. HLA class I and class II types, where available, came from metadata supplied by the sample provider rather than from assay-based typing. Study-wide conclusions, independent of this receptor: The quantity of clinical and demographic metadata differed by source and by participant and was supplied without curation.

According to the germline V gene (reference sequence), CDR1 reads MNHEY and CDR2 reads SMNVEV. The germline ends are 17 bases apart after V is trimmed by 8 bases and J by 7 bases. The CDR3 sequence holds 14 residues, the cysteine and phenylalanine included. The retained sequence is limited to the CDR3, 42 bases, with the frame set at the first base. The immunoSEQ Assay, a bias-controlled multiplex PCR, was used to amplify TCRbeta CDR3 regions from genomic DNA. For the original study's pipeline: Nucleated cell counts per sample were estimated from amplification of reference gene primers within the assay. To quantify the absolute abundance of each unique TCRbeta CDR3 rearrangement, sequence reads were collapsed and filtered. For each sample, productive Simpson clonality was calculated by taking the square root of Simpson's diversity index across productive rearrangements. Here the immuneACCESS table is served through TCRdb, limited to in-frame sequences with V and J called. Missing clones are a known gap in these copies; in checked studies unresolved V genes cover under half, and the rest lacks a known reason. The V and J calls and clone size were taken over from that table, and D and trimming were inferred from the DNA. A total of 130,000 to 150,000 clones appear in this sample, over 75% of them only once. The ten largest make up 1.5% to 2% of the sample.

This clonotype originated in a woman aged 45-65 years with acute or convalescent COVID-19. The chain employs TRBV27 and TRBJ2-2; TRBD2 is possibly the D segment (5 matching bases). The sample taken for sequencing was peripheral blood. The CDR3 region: CASGSGSSGGELFF. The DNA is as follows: TGTGCCAGCGGGAGTGGAAGTTCGGGCGGGGAGCTGTTTTTT.